This T cell receptor (beta chain) derives from a study of type 1 regulatory T cells. Study information: An in vitro protocol generated T-allo10, a Tr1-enriched, alloantigen-specific CD4 T cell product.

Regarding this clonotype: The antigen is unknown.

One entry per CDR3 protein results from TCRdb running MiXCR on the reads. The repertoire holds about 68,000 distinct CDR3 sequences, with about 69% as singletons. T-allo10 cells from the graft donor were described as anergic, host-alloantigen-specific, and alloantigen-specific suppressors. Specimen: cultured T cells, either the whole culture or a sorted T cell fraction (not recorded which). Noted subset: Tr1-enriched cell product generated in vitro against host alloantigens. This TCR was recovered from a human donor in good health.

The CDR3 bases are TGTGCCAGCAGTTACAGGGGTTCACCCCTCCACTTT. Its translation: CASSYRGSPLHF. The chain carries TRBV6-5 and TRBJ1-6; D is possibly TRBD1 (5 bases). V was shortened by 2 bases and J by 9 bases, with 5 bases between the two germline ends. Germline V gives CDR1 MNHEY, CDR2 SVGAGI. The CDR3 is 12 residues long.